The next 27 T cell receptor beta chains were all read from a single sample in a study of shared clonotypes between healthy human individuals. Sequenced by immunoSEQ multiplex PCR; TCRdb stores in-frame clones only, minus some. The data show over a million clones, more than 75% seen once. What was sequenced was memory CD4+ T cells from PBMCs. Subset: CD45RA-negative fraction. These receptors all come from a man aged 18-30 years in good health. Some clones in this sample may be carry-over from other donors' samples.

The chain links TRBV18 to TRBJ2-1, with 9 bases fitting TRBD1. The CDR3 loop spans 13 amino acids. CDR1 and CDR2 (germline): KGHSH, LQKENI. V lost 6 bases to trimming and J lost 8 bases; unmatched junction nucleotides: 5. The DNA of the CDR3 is TGTGCCAGCTCCTCGGACAGGGGCGATGAGCAGTTCTTC. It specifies CASSSDRGDEQFF.

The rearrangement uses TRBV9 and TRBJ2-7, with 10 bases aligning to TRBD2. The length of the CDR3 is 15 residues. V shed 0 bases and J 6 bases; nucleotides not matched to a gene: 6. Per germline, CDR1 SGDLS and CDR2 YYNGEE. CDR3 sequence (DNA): TGTGCCAGCAGCGTAGATCCTAGCGGGAGCCTCGAGCAGTACTTC. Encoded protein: CASSVDPSGSLEQYF.

In DNA, the CDR3 is TGTGCCAGCAGTTTGGTCCGGACAGTATTCGGTGGCTACACCTTC. Its translation is CASSLVRTVFGGYTF. The chain uses TRBV28 and TRBJ1-2, with a weak D call TRBD1 (6 bases). Per the germline V gene, CDR1 is MDHEN and CDR2 is SYDVKM. V was cut by 3 bases and J by 7 bases, with 18 bases left in between. CDR3 length: 15 residues.

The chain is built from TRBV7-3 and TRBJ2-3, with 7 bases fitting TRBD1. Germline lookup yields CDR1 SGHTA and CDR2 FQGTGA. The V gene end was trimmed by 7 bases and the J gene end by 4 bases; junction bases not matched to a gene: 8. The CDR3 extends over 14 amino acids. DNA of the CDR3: TGTGCCAGCACACCAGGGGGTCCCGCAGATACGCAGTATTTT. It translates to CASTPGGPADTQYF.

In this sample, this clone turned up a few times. The CDR3 sequence: CASSMESQSSGNTIYF. CDR3 nucleotides: TGTGCCAGTAGTATGGAGTCTCAAAGCTCTGGAAACACCATATATTTT. This chain connects TRBV19 to TRBJ1-3, with D unresolved. CDR1 is LNHDA and CDR2 is SQIVND in the germline V gene (reference sequence). The CDR3 loop spans 16 amino acids. Trimming stripped 3 bases from V and 0 bases from J, with 12 bases between.

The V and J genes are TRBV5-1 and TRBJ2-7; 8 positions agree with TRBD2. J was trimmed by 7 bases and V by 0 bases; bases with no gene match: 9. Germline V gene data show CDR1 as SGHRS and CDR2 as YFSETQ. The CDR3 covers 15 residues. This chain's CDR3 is CASSLVDAGGGEQYF. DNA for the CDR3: TGCGCCAGCAGCTTGGTTGATGCGGGAGGAGGGGAGCAGTACTTC.

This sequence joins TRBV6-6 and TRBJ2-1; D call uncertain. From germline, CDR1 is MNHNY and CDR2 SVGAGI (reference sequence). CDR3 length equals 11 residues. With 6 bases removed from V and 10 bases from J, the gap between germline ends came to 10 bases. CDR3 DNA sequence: TGTGCCAGCAGGCCACGTGGGGAGCAGTTCTTC. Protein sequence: CASRPRGEQFF.

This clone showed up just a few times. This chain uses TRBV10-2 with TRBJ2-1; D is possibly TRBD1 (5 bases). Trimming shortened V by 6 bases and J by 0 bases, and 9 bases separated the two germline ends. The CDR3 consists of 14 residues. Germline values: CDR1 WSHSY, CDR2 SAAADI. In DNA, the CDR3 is TGCGCCAGCAGCGACAGTCTCTCCTACAATGAGCAGTTCTTC. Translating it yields CASSDSLSYNEQFF.

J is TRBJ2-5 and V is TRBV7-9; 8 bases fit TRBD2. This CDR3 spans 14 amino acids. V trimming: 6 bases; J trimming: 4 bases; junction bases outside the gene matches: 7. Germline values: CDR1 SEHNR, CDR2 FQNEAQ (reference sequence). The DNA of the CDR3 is TGTGCCAGCAGTAAAAGCGGGGGCGGAGAGACCCAGTACTTC. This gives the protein CASSKSGGGETQYF.

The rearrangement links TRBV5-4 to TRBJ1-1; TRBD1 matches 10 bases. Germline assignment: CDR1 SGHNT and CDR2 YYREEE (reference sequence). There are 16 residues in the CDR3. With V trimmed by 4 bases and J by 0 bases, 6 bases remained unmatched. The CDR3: CASSTGTGELNTEAFF. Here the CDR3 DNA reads TGTGCCAGCAGCACCGGGACAGGGGAGTTGAACACTGAAGCTTTCTTT. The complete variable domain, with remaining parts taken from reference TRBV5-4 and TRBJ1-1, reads ETGVTQSPTHLIKTRGQQVTLRCSSQSGHNTVSWYQQALGQGPQFIFQYYREEENGRGNFPPRFSGLQFPNYSSELNVNALELDDSALYLCASSTGTGELNTEAFFGQGTRLTVV.

The CDR3 sequence: CASSLLDRYYTF. In nucleotides, the CDR3 is TGTGCCAGCAGCTTACTTGACAGATACTACACCTTC. The V gene is TRBV7-3, the J gene TRBJ1-2, with D maybe TRBD1 (5 bases). The CDR3 consists of 12 residues. Germline V gene sequence: CDR1 SGHTA, CDR2 FQGTGA. V shed 2 bases and J shed 10 bases, with 11 bases lying between them.

This CDR3 is CASSSLGGRTDSNQPQHF. CDR3 DNA sequence: TGTGCCAGCAGCAGCTTAGGGGGTCGGACGGATAGCAATCAGCCCCAGCATTTT. The rearrangement uses TRBV7-3 and TRBJ1-5; TRBD1 might be the D (6 bases). Trimming removed 5 bases at V and 0 bases at J, with 20 bases between. Germline CDR1 reads SGHTA; CDR2 reads FQGTGA. This CDR3 is 18 amino acids long.

The CDR3 here is CASSPQGAGTTDTQYF. In DNA, the CDR3 is TGTGCCAGCTCACCCCAGGGGGCTGGAACCACAGATACGCAGTATTTT. The chain carries TRBV18 and TRBJ2-3, with 8 bases that match TRBD1. Germline loops: CDR1 KGHSH, CDR2 LQKENI. The CDR3 sequence is 16 residues long. V was clipped by 3 bases and J by 2 bases; unmatched bases: 7.

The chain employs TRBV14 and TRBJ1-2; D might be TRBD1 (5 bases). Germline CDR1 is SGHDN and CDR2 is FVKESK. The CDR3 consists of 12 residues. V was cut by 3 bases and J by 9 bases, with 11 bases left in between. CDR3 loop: CASSQAGERYTF. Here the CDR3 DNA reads TGTGCCAGCAGCCAGGCGGGGGAACGCTACACCTTC.

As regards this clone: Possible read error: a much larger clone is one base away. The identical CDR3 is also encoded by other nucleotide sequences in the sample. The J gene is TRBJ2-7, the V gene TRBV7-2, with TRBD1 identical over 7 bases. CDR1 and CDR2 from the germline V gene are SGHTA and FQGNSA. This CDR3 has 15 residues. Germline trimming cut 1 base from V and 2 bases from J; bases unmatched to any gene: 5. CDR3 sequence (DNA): TGTGCCAGCAGCTTAGTTTCGGGACAGACCTACGAGCAGTACTTC. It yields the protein CASSLVSGQTYEQYF.

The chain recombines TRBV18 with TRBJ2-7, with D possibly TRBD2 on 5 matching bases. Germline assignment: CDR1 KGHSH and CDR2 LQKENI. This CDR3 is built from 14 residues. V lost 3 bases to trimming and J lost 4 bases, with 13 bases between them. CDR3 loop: CASSPLGMEYEQYF. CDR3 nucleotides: TGTGCCAGCTCACCCCTCGGGATGGAGTACGAGCAGTACTTC.

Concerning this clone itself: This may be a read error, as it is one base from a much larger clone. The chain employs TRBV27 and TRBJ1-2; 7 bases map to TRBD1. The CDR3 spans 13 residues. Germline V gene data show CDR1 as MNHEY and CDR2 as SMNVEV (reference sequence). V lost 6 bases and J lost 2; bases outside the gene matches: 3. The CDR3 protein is CASSRQGNYGYTF. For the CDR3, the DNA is TGTGCCAGCAGCCGACAGGGAAACTATGGCTACACCTTC.

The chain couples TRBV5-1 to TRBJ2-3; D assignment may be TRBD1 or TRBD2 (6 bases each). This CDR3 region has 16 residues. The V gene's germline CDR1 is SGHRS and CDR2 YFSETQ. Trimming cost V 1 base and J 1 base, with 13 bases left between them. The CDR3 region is CASSLPQGGGTDTQYF. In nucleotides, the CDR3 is TGCGCCAGCAGCTTGCCACAGGGAGGTGGCACAGATACGCAGTATTTT.

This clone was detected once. This chain's CDR3 is CASQLDGLNEKLFF. Written as DNA, the CDR3 is TGCGCCAGCCAGTTGGACGGGTTAAATGAAAAACTGTTTTTT. This rearrangement joins TRBV5-1 to TRBJ1-4; D not certain. Germline CDR1 SGHRS, CDR2 YFSETQ. The CDR3 totals 14 residues. Trimming cost V 7 bases and J 5 bases, with 15 bases left between them.

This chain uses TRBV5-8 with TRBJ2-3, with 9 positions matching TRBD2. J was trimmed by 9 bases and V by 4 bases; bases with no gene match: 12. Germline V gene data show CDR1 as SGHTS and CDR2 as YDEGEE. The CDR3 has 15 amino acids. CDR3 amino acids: CASSMGLASFNTQYF. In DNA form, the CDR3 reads TGTGCCAGCAGCATGGGACTAGCTAGTTTTAACACGCAGTATTTT. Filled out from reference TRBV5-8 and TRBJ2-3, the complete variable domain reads EAGVTQSPTHLIKTRGQQATLRCSPISGHTSVYWYQQALGLGLQFLLWYDEGEERNRGNFPPRFSGRQFPNYSSELNVNALELEDSALYLCASSMGLASFNTQYFGPGTRLTVL.

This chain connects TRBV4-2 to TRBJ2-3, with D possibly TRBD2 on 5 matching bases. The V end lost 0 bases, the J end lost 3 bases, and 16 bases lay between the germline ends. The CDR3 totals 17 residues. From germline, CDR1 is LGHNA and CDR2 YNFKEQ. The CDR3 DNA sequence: TGTGCCAGCAGCCAAGATCGTGGGAGTATGGGGACAGATACGCAGTATTTT. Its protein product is CASSQDRGSMGTDTQYF.

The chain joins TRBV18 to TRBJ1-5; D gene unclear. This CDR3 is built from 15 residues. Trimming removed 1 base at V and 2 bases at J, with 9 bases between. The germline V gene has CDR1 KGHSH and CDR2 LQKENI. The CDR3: CASSPQGSGNQPQHF. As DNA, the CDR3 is TGTGCCAGCTCACCACAGGGTTCGGGCAATCAGCCCCAGCATTTT.

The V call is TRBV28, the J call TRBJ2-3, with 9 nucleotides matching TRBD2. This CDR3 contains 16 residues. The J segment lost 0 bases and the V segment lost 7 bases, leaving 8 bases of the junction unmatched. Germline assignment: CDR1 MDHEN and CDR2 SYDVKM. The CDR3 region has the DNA TGTGCCAGCACCCTAACTAGCGGGCGTAGCACAGATACGCAGTATTTT. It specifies CASTLTSGRSTDTQYF.

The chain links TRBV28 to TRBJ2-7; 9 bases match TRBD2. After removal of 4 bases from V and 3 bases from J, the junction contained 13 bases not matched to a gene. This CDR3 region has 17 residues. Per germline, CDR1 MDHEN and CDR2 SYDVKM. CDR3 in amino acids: CASSSVAGESFGYEQYF. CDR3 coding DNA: TGTGCCAGCAGTTCAGTAGCGGGAGAGAGTTTTGGCTACGAGCAGTACTTC.

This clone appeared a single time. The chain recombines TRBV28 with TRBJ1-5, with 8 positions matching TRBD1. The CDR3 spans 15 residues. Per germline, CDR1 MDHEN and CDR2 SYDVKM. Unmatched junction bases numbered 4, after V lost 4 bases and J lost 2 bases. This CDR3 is CASSYRGAGNQPQHF. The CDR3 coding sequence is TGTGCCAGCAGTTACAGGGGGGCGGGCAATCAGCCCCAGCATTTT.

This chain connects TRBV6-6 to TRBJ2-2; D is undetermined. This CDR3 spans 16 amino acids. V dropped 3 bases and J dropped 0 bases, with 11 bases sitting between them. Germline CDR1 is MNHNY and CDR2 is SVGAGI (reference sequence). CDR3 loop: CASSYGQFANTGELFF. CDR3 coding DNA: TGTGCCAGCAGTTATGGGCAGTTCGCGAACACCGGGGAGCTGTTTTTT.

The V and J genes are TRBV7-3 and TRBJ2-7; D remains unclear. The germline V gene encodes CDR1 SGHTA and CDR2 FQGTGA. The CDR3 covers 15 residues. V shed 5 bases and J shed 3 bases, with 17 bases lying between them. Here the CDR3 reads CASSPRSGSNYEQYF. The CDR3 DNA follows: TGTGCCAGCAGCCCCCGGTCGGGTTCGAACTACGAGCAGTACTTC.